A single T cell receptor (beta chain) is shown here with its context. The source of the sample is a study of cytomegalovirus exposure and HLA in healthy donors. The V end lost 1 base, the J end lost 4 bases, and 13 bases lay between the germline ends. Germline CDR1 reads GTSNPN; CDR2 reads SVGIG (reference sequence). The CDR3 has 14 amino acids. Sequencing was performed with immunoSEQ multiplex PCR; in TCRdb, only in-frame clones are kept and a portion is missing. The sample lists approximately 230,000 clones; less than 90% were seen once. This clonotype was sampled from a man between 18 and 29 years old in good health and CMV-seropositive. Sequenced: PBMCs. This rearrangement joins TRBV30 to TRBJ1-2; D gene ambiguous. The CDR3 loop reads CAWSAGNSFYGYTF. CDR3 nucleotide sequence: TGTGCCTGGAGTGCCGGGAACAGCTTCTATGGCTACACCTTC.